This passage covers 29 T cell receptor beta chains from one sample sequenced in a study of T cells in Graves' hyperthyroidism and ophthalmopathy. Using RNA transcripts as the source, TCR beta CDR3 regions were amplified. RT-PCR in the first round (using the HTBI primer set) targeted the TCR CDR3. TCRdb reprocessed the multiplex PCR reads with MiXCR, giving one entry per CDR3 protein. The data hold about 500,000 distinct CDR3 sequences, with around 50% observed a single time. Material for sequencing was peripheral blood or thyroid tissue (not recorded which). These TCRs come from an adult woman with Graves' disease, either hyperthyroidism or ophthalmopathy (not recorded which).

This clonotype was counted ten times or more. The chain employs TRBV7-9 and TRBJ2-7; 8 nucleotides match TRBD2. V lost 4 bases to trimming and J lost 1 base; unmatched junction nucleotides: 9. This CDR3 contains 16 residues. Germline lookup yields CDR1 SEHNR and CDR2 FQNEAQ (reference sequence). The CDR3 bases are TGTGCCAGCAGCTCACCTGGACTAGCTCTTTCCTACGAGCAGTACTTC. Its translation: CASSSPGLALSYEQYF.

V is TRBV5-1 and J is TRBJ2-7, with D perhaps TRBD2 (6 bases). CDR1 and CDR2 (germline): SGHRS, YFSETQ. The CDR3 is made up of 14 amino acids. V lost 4 bases and J lost 7, with 18 bases in between. The CDR3 reads CASSMTSSGDEQYF. The CDR3 DNA follows: TGCGCCAGCAGCATGACTAGTTCCGGGGATGAGCAGTACTTC.

The chain combines TRBV10-3 with TRBJ2-2; D is uncertain. Trimming shortened V by 2 bases and J by 8 bases, and 9 bases separated the two germline ends. CDR3 length equals 13 residues. Germline CDR1 and CDR2: ENHRY and SYGVKD. The chain's CDR3 is CAISEGQLGELFF. CDR3 in DNA: TGTGCCATCAGTGAGGGCCAACTAGGGGAGCTGTTTTTT.

This clonotype was seen many times. The rearrangement uses TRBV2 and TRBJ1-2; perhaps TRBD1 as D (6 bases). Trimming stripped 4 bases from V and 6 bases from J, with 12 bases between. Germline CDR1 SNHLY, CDR2 FYNNEI. This CDR3 has 13 amino acids. CDR3 residues: CASSVAGVDGYTF. CDR3 DNA: TGTGCCAGCAGTGTCGCAGGGGTTGATGGCTACACCTTC.

This clonotype was found a few times. The rearrangement uses TRBV5-1 and TRBJ1-1, with D perhaps TRBD1 (5 bases). This CDR3 spans 14 amino acids. V lost 7 bases and J 0 bases, leaving 13 bases between the germline ends. CDR1 is SGHRS and CDR2 is YFSETQ in the germline V gene. In nucleotides, the CDR3 is TGCGCCAGCTCCGCCGACAGTATGAACACTGAAGCTTTCTTT. It specifies CASSADSMNTEAFF.

This clonotype was counted between two and nine times. The chain joins TRBV3-1 to TRBJ1-5, with D possibly being TRBD1 (6 bases). Germline loops: CDR1 LGHDT, CDR2 YNNKEL (reference sequence). V was trimmed by 6 bases and J by 0 bases, leaving 12 bases between them. This CDR3 region has 15 residues. The CDR3 region is CASSNGQYSNQPQHF. CDR3 bases: TGTGCCAGCAGTAACGGACAGTATAGCAATCAGCCCCAGCATTTT.

This chain uses TRBV10-3 with TRBJ2-5; D call uncertain. Germline assignment: CDR1 ENHRY and CDR2 SYGVKD. The CDR3 runs 13 residues. Trimming pared 2 bases from V and 2 bases from J, leaving 6 bases between. The CDR3 nucleotides read TGTGCCATCAGTGAGGCGGAGCAAGAGACCCAGTACTTC. Its protein product is CAISEAEQETQYF.

As to this clonotype: Compared with germline, one end of the junction differs, possibly owing to a read error. The V and J genes are TRBV13 and TRBJ1-4; TRBD1 matches 8 bases. The length of the CDR3 is 13 residues. Per the germline V gene, CDR1 is PRHDT and CDR2 is FYEKMQ (reference sequence). The CDR3 sequence is CASSSGDRGELFF. The CDR3 DNA is TGCGCCAGCAGCTCCGGTGACAGGGGAGAACTGTTTTTT.

The chain has TRBV4-1 and TRBJ2-7, with a weak D call TRBD2 (6 bases). Trimming pared 7 bases from V and 2 bases from J, leaving 15 bases between. Per germline, CDR1 MGHRA and CDR2 YSYEKL. The CDR3 extends over 14 amino acids. The CDR3 coding sequence is TGCGCCAGCAAACGGGAGCGCCGGACCTACGAGCAGTACTTC. Its translation: CASKRERRTYEQYF.

This chain uses TRBV20-1 with TRBJ2-7, with TRBD2 identical over 11 bases. CDR3 size: 14 residues. The trim removed 3 bases at V and 2 bases at J, leaving 3 bases unmatched. Per the germline V gene, CDR1 is DFQATT and CDR2 is SNEGSKA (reference sequence). DNA for the CDR3: TGCAGTGCTAGGCCGGGACTAGCGGCCTACGAGCAGTACTTC. Its protein is CSARPGLAAYEQYF.

This clonotype was counted at least ten times. V gene TRBV12-3 or TRBV12-4 combines with J gene TRBJ2-6; 8 bases fit TRBD1. CDR3 length equals 17 residues. With 1 base clipped from V and 2 bases from J, the junction kept 4 bases outside the gene matches. The CDR3 sequence: CASSLDRGKAGANVLTF. The DNA for the CDR3 is TGTGCCAGCAGTTTAGACAGGGGGAAGGCTGGGGCCAACGTCCTGACTTTC.

DNA for the CDR3: TGTGCCAGCAGGGTTGGAGCCGCTGGTGAGCAGTTCTTC. As protein: CASRVGAAGEQFF. J is TRBJ2-1 and V is TRBV2; D is undetermined. CDR1 SNHLY and CDR2 FYNNEI come from the germline V gene. The length of the CDR3 is 13 residues. V was clipped by 6 bases and J by 9 bases, with 15 bases between them.

The V and J genes are TRBV29-1 and TRBJ1-1, with a tentative D call TRBD1 (6 bases). The CDR3 has 11 amino acids. Germline V CDR1 and CDR2: SQVTM, ANQGSEA. V lost 4 bases and J 7 bases, leaving 10 bases between the germline ends. Here the CDR3 reads CSVAGAGEAFF. The DNA of the CDR3 is TGCAGCGTTGCAGGGGCAGGTGAAGCTTTCTTT.

This clonotype was observed once. The rearrangement links TRBV2 to TRBJ2-5; D is tentatively TRBD1 or TRBD2 (5 bases each). V lost 4 bases and J 6 bases, leaving 12 bases between the germline ends. The germline V gene has CDR1 SNHLY and CDR2 FYNNEI. This CDR3 contains 13 residues. The CDR3 region is CASSGGRDQTQYF. The CDR3 bases are TGTGCCAGCAGTGGCGGTCGGGACCAGACCCAGTACTTC.

V usage is TRBV7-9 and J usage is TRBJ1-4; unclear D gene. Trimming removed 3 bases from V and 7 bases from J, with 12 bases in between. The CDR3 runs 14 residues. Germline values: CDR1 SEHNR, CDR2 FQNEAQ (reference sequence). As DNA, the CDR3 is TGTGCCAGCAGCTTCGGATCTGAGGTTGAAAAACTGTTTTTT. This gives the protein CASSFGSEVEKLFF.

This clonotype was counted many times. The V and J genes are TRBV6-1 and TRBJ1-1; D is possibly TRBD1 (5 bases). The germline CDR1 and CDR2 sequences are MNHNS and SASEGT. CDR3 length: 13 residues. The V and J ends lost 6 bases and 4 bases respectively, with 12 bases between them. CDR3 residues: CASRGTGLTEAFF. The DNA of the CDR3 is TGTGCCAGCAGGGGGACGGGACTCACTGAAGCTTTCTTT.

This clonotype was picked up many times. The chain joins TRBV7-2 to TRBJ1-5; 9 bases match TRBD1. Germline V CDR1 and CDR2: SGHTA, FQGNSA. The CDR3 consists of 15 residues. J was trimmed by 5 bases and V by 3 bases; bases with no gene match: 5. The CDR3 nucleotides are TGTGCCAGCAGCTTTTTAGGGACAGGGCATCAGCCCCAGCATTTT. It yields the protein CASSFLGTGHQPQHF.

The V gene is TRBV24-1, the J gene TRBJ2-7, with TRBD2 as a possible D gene (6 bases). The V gene lost 4 bases and the J gene lost 4 bases, with 13 bases spanning the gap. Germline V CDR1 and CDR2: KGHDR, SFDVKD. This CDR3 spans 14 amino acids. The CDR3 region is CATSDAGLGYEQYF. Written as DNA, the CDR3 is TGTGCCACCAGTGACGCGGGACTTGGGTACGAGCAGTACTTC.

This clonotype was recorded at least ten times. The chain uses TRBV12-3 or TRBV12-4 and TRBJ2-5; D not certain. Trimming left V 5 bases short and J 4 bases short, with 11 bases between. The CDR3 has 13 amino acids. The CDR3 DNA reads as TGTGCCAGCAGTCTAAGAACCCGAGAGACCCAGTACTTC. Translated, it gives CASSLRTRETQYF.

This clonotype was detected once. J is TRBJ1-2 and V is TRBV19; 8 positions agree with TRBD1. CDR1 and CDR2 (germline): LNHDA, SQIVND (reference sequence). Unmatched junction bases numbered 8, after V lost 6 bases and J lost 2 bases. There are 15 residues in the CDR3. CDR3 DNA sequence: TGTGCCAGTAGCAACGGCCGGGACAGGAACTATGGCTACACCTTC. Amino acid sequence: CASSNGRDRNYGYTF.

This clonotype was found a few times. V usage is TRBV7-8 and J usage is TRBJ2-7; 8 bases line up with TRBD1. The CDR3 totals 17 residues. Germline V gene lookup returns CDR1 SGHVS and CDR2 FQNEAQ. V shed 6 bases and J 3 bases; nucleotides not matched to a gene: 16. CDR3 bases: TGTGCCAGCAGTTCACCAATTGGACAGGGAGCGCTCTACGAGCAGTACTTC. Protein: CASSSPIGQGALYEQYF.

This clonotype was detected a few times. The rearrangement uses TRBV7-2 and TRBJ2-5, with 8 bases lining up with TRBD2. V lost 8 bases to trimming and J lost 8 bases; unmatched junction nucleotides: 7. The germline CDR1 and CDR2 sequences are SGHTA and FQGNSA. The CDR3 length is 12 residues. CDR3 sequence reads: CASAGTRYTQYF. The CDR3 DNA follows: TGTGCCAGCGCCGGGACTAGGTACACCCAGTACTTC.

The chain uses TRBV9 and TRBJ2-6; D remains ambiguous. This CDR3 spans 17 amino acids. Trimming stripped 4 bases from V and 1 base from J, with 15 bases between. The V gene's germline CDR1 is SGDLS and CDR2 YYNGEE. The CDR3 DNA sequence: TGTGCCAGCAGCTCGGACGGTGGGAAATCTGGGGCCAACGTCCTGACTTTC. The encoded protein is CASSSDGGKSGANVLTF.

The chain has TRBV11-2 and TRBJ1-1, with D uncertain. CDR3 length equals 13 residues. CDR1 SGHAT and CDR2 FQNNGV come from the germline V gene. Trimming cost V 5 bases and J 4 bases, with 11 bases left between them. CDR3 in amino acids: CASSTNGGTEAFF. CDR3 nucleotides: TGTGCCAGCAGCACGAATGGAGGCACTGAAGCTTTCTTT.

In this sample, this clonotype turned up a few times. The chain joins TRBV10-3 to TRBJ1-5; D remains unclear. The CDR3 has 13 residues. The germline gives CDR1 ENHRY, CDR2 SYGVKD. Trimming took 4 bases from V and 0 from J, leaving 4 bases between them. CDR3 sequence reads: CAISGSSNQPQHF. The DNA of the CDR3 is TGTGCCATCAGTGGGAGTAGCAATCAGCCCCAGCATTTT.

The rearrangement links TRBV10-3 to TRBJ1-1; D is unresolved. Germline lookup yields CDR1 ENHRY and CDR2 SYGVKD. Trimming pared 4 bases from V and 3 bases from J, leaving 6 bases between. The CDR3 covers 12 residues. This CDR3 is CAISASDTEAFF. CDR3 coding DNA: TGTGCCATCAGTGCGAGCGACACTGAAGCTTTCTTT.

This clonotype has just one count. The chain recombines TRBV29-1 with TRBJ2-5; 9 bases agree with TRBD2. The CDR3 totals 15 residues. Losses at the gene ends were 7 bases for V and 0 bases for J; bases not matched to a gene: 9. The germline V gene encodes CDR1 SQVTM and CDR2 ANQGSEA. CDR3 bases: TGCAGCGCCGAAGGGCTAGCGGGATACCAAGAGACCCAGTACTTC. It specifies CSAEGLAGYQETQYF.

The chain employs TRBV7-4 and TRBJ1-1; D is unresolved. Germline CDR1 is SGHVT and CDR2 is SQSDAQ. The V end lost 5 bases, the J end lost 1 base, and 14 bases lay between the germline ends. The CDR3 runs to 15 residues. The CDR3 spells CASSPNGRSNTEAFF. In DNA, the CDR3 is TGTGCCAGCAGCCCAAATGGACGGTCGAACACTGAAGCTTTCTTT.

The table lists this clonotype with a count of one. CDR3: CAISGTGDVEKLFF. The CDR3 DNA is TGTGCCATCAGCGGGACAGGGGATGTAGAAAAACTGTTTTTT. V gene TRBV10-3 combines with J gene TRBJ1-4, with 10 bases that match TRBD1. This CDR3 contains 14 residues. Germline CDR1 ENHRY, CDR2 SYGVKD. After removal of 6 bases from V and 8 bases from J, the junction contained 6 bases not matched to a gene.